This T cell receptor beta chain was sequenced for a study of OX40 agonist ivuxolimab in advanced cancers. Profiled with immunoSEQ multiplex PCR; TCRdb holds only in-frame clones, not every one. The profile shows tens of thousands of clones, over 85% of them singletons. V gave up 4 bases and J gave up 0 bases; unmatched junction bases: 7. Germline V CDR1 and CDR2: SGHRS, YFSETQ. The CDR3 extends over 15 amino acids. The source material was CD4+ or CD8+ T cells sorted from blood, sampled in a trial of the OX40 agonist ivuxolimab. The chain employs TRBV5-1 and TRBJ2-7; TRBD1 aligns across 7 bases. The source of this sequence is an adult with an advanced solid tumor such as melanoma, head and neck, liver or kidney cancer. CDR3 sequence (DNA): TGCGCCAGCAGCCCAGGACAGGCAATCTCCTACGAGCAGTACTTC. Protein product: CASSPGQAISYEQYF.